The clone carrying this T cell receptor (beta chain) was detected a few times. What it binds is not known. This sample is drawn from a study of blood T cells in healthy people across ages. The CDR3 length is 13 residues. The germline V gene encodes CDR1 DFQATT and CDR2 SNEGSKA (reference sequence). Trimming removed 3 bases from V and 2 bases from J, with 9 bases in between. Notes on the study in general: Age brought a roughly linear fall in TCR beta diversity measured per million T cells.

Each donor gave ten milliliters of peripheral blood. With each sample, at least 5.5 micrograms of total RNA were extracted. A second roughly 6 to 11 cycle PCR used barcoded and J-beta primers. Each cDNA molecule was tagged by a template-switch adaptor that had 12 random nucleotides. In TCRdb, the 5' RACE reads were re-called with MiXCR into one record per CDR3 protein. The sample holds about 570,000 distinct CDR3 sequences; 27% are singletons and the top ten take around 18%. The TCR was taken from a woman aged 65 to 85 in good health. The specimen sequenced was blood. The chain joins TRBV20-1 to TRBJ2-3; D may be TRBD1 or TRBD2 (5 bases each). CDR3 loop: CSASFGATDTQYF. The CDR3 DNA reads as TGCAGTGCTAGTTTCGGGGCCACAGATACGCAGTATTTT.